This passage covers 28 T cell receptor beta chains from one sample sequenced in a study of T cell clonotyping in hematopoietic cell transplantation. As for time point: recipient sample about 28 days before transplant, after cytoreduction. The repertoire was sequenced with immunoSEQ multiplex PCR; TCRdb's copy has only in-frame clones and lacks some. The repertoire has 20,000 to 30,000 clones, about 79% of them found once; the top ten carry 24%. Specimen: peripheral blood mononuclear cells, collected before stem cell transplant. The receptor source for this set is an older woman with acute myeloid leukemia. Some clones in this sample may be carry-over from other donors' samples.

The J gene is TRBJ1-1, the V gene TRBV6-6; no reliable D call. The CDR3 has 16 residues. Trimming cost V 5 bases and J 1 base, with 17 bases left between them. The germline gives CDR1 MNHNY, CDR2 SVGAGI (reference sequence). The CDR3 loop reads CASSPWTAGRNTEAFF. CDR3 sequence (DNA): TGTGCCAGCAGTCCATGGACGGCGGGGAGGAACACTGAAGCTTTCTTT.

The chain recombines TRBV28 with TRBJ2-7; D could derive from TRBD1 or TRBD2 (6 bases each). V lost 3 bases and J 5 bases, leaving 8 bases between the germline ends. There are 12 residues in the CDR3. CDR1 is MDHEN, CDR2 SYDVKM, per germline. The CDR3 nucleotides read TGTGCCAGCAGTTTGGGGGGCGACGAGCAGTACTTC. It codes for CASSLGGDEQYF.

This sequence joins TRBV19 and TRBJ2-7; no firm D call. Germline lookup yields CDR1 LNHDA and CDR2 SQIVND (reference sequence). CDR3 length equals 13 residues. Trimming pared 10 bases from V and 0 bases from J, leaving 13 bases between. The DNA of the CDR3 is TGTGCCACCACATCTTCGAGCTCCTACGAGCAGTACTTC. This encodes CATTSSSSYEQYF.

The J gene is TRBJ1-4, the V gene TRBV6-5, with TRBD1 matching over 9 bases. Germline CDR1 is MNHEY and CDR2 is SVGAGI. The CDR3 length is 16 residues. The V gene end was trimmed by 0 bases and the J gene end by 10 bases; junction bases not matched to a gene: 9. CDR3 protein: CASSYSMMTGGGKLFF. In nucleotides, the CDR3 is TGTGCCAGCAGTTACTCTATGATGACAGGGGGTGGAAAACTGTTTTTT.

The chain combines TRBV2 with TRBJ2-7, with D possibly called TRBD1 or TRBD2 (5 bases each). Germline V gene data show CDR1 as SNHLY and CDR2 as FYNNEI. The germline V and J ends were trimmed by 3 bases and 4 bases, with 13 bases remaining between them. The CDR3 length is 14 residues. The CDR3 DNA follows: TGTGCCAGCAGTGACGAGGGGCTCCCTTACGAGCAGTACTTC. It encodes CASSDEGLPYEQYF.

This clone was seen just once. V usage is TRBV29-1 and J usage is TRBJ1-1; possibly TRBD1 for D (5 bases). The V end lost 6 bases, the J end lost 8 bases, and 13 bases lay between the germline ends. The germline V gene has CDR1 SQVTM and CDR2 ANQGSEA. The CDR3 length is 11 residues. For the CDR3, the DNA is TGCAGCGTCCAAGGGGTGGGAGAAGCTTTCTTT. Its translation is CSVQGVGEAFF.

The chain links TRBV7-2 to TRBJ2-5; 8 bases fit TRBD2. After removal of 5 bases from V and 5 bases from J, the junction contained 4 bases not matched to a gene. The CDR3 length is 13 residues. Germline V CDR1 and CDR2: SGHTA, FQGNSA. In nucleotides, the CDR3 is TGTGCCAGCAGCCAGACTAGCGCGGAGACCCAGTACTTC. Translation: CASSQTSAETQYF.

This chain joins TRBV9 and TRBJ2-5; tentatively, D is TRBD2 (6 bases). Germline CDR1 is SGDLS and CDR2 is YYNGEE. V shed 4 bases and J shed 2 bases, with 9 bases lying between them. The CDR3 is 13 residues long. The DNA for the CDR3 is TGTGCCAGCAGCCGGGACTCTCAAGAGACCCAGTACTTC. It is translated as CASSRDSQETQYF.

The sample holds a few counts of this clone. The chain combines TRBV6-4 with TRBJ2-3; 12 bases fit TRBD2. The V gene end was trimmed by 8 bases and the J gene end by 4 bases; junction bases not matched to a gene: 4. The germline CDR1 and CDR2 sequences are MRHNA and SNTAGT. This CDR3 has 14 residues. The CDR3 here is CASRRLAGADTQYF. CDR3 sequence (DNA): TGTGCCAGCCGAAGACTAGCGGGAGCAGATACGCAGTATTTT.

The chain recombines TRBV25-1 with TRBJ2-7; D assignment may be TRBD1 or TRBD2 (5 bases each). Per germline, CDR1 MGHDK and CDR2 SYGVNS. The CDR3 sequence is 13 residues long. V dropped 1 base and J dropped 6 bases, with 10 bases sitting between them. The DNA of the CDR3 is TGTGCCAGCAGTGAATGGGACCGGGGCGAGCAGTACTTC. This translates into CASSEWDRGEQYF.

CDR3 amino acids: CAISRTGTGMEPQHF. The CDR3 DNA is TGTGCCATCAGTCGAACCGGGACAGGGATGGAGCCCCAGCATTTT. The gene calls are TRBV10-3 and TRBJ1-5, with 9 bases lining up with TRBD1. Trimming removed 5 bases from V and 8 bases from J; junction bases left unmatched: 10. The germline CDR1 and CDR2 sequences are ENHRY and SYGVKD. CDR3 length equals 15 residues.

This clone was seen only once. V usage is TRBV28 and J usage is TRBJ1-4; weak D call: TRBD1 (6 bases). This CDR3 has 16 amino acids. In germline, CDR1 is MDHEN, CDR2 SYDVKM. Trimming left V 3 bases short and J 7 bases short, with 18 bases between. The CDR3 sequence is CASSFDRKGGGEKLFF. CDR3 nucleotides: TGTGCCAGCAGTTTTGATAGGAAGGGGGGGGGTGAAAAACTGTTTTTT.

This clone was recorded once. The chain uses TRBV25-1 and TRBJ2-7; D might be TRBD1 or TRBD2, each matching 5 bases. The CDR3 extends over 14 amino acids. Trimming took 2 bases from V and 4 from J, leaving 12 bases between them. From germline, CDR1 is MGHDK and CDR2 SYGVNS. CDR3 in amino acids: CASSEDWGNYEQYF. The CDR3 DNA reads as TGTGCCAGCAGTGAAGACTGGGGGAATTACGAGCAGTACTTC.

As concerns this clone: A read error may account for a junction end that differs from germline. This chain connects TRBV19 to TRBJ1-1; D is ambiguous. The CDR3 is 12 amino acids. CDR1 is LNHDA, CDR2 SQIVND, per germline (reference sequence). The CDR3 is CASSLENTEAFF. The CDR3 DNA follows: TGTGCCAGTAGTTTAGAGAACACTGAAGCTTTCTTT.

The CDR3 sequence is CASSSFLWGGGETQYF. The CDR3 DNA reads TGTGCCAGTAGCTCCTTCCTTTGGGGGGGAGGAGAGACCCAGTACTTC. V usage is TRBV19 and J usage is TRBJ2-5, with 7 bases that match TRBD2. This CDR3 region has 16 residues. Germline V gene data show CDR1 as LNHDA and CDR2 as SQIVND (reference sequence). The trim removed 6 bases at V and 4 bases at J, leaving 14 bases unmatched.

V is TRBV7-2 and J is TRBJ1-2; D uncertain. V was trimmed by 5 bases and J by 2 bases, leaving 9 bases between them. CDR1 is SGHTA, CDR2 FQGNSA, per germline. The CDR3 loop spans 13 amino acids. CDR3 coding DNA: TGTGCCAGCAGCCCCACATACAACTATGGCTACACCTTC. Translated: CASSPTYNYGYTF.

This clone occurred a few times. J is TRBJ1-2 and V is TRBV29-1, with TRBD1 identical over 7 bases. Germline V gene lookup returns CDR1 SQVTM and CDR2 ANQGSEA. The CDR3 sequence is 10 residues long. Trimming cost V 6 bases and J 6 bases; bases outside gene matches: 1. The CDR3 nucleotides read TGCAGCGTCGACAGGGATGGCTACACCTTC. Protein product: CSVDRDGYTF.

This clone was picked up one time. The rearrangement joins TRBV6-1 to TRBJ2-7; tentatively, D is TRBD1 (6 bases). Germline V gives CDR1 MNHNS, CDR2 SASEGT. V was trimmed by 0 bases and J by 0 bases, leaving 12 bases between them. The CDR3 runs to 16 residues. The CDR3, as DNA: TGTGCCAGCAGTGAAGCCGGCAGGGGACCCTCCTACGAGCAGTACTTC. Amino acid sequence: CASSEAGRGPSYEQYF.

This sequence joins TRBV10-1 and TRBJ2-5; D is uncertain. Trimming took 7 bases from V and 3 from J, leaving 18 bases between them. Germline CDR1 and CDR2: WNHNN and SYGVQD (reference sequence). The CDR3 runs to 15 residues. Here the CDR3 reads CASTAHGGLEETQYF. The CDR3 DNA reads as TGCGCCAGCACCGCGCACGGCGGCCTCGAAGAGACCCAGTACTTC.

The chain couples TRBV5-1 to TRBJ2-1; TRBD2 matches at 11 bases. Germline trimming cut 4 bases from V and 4 bases from J; bases unmatched to any gene: 7. This CDR3 spans 16 amino acids. Germline V CDR1 and CDR2: SGHRS, YFSETQ. The CDR3 is CASSTQLAGGYNEQFF. The CDR3 DNA is TGCGCCAGCAGCACCCAGTTAGCGGGAGGGTACAATGAGCAGTTCTTC.

The gene calls are TRBV11-2 and TRBJ2-1, with TRBD2 matching over 9 bases. V lost 4 bases to trimming and J lost 6 bases; unmatched junction nucleotides: 10. This CDR3 spans 16 amino acids. Germline loops: CDR1 SGHAT, CDR2 FQNNGV. CDR3 protein: CASSSLRTSVRNEQFF. DNA for the CDR3: TGTGCCAGCAGCTCCCTCCGGACTAGCGTCCGCAATGAGCAGTTCTTC.

The rearrangement links TRBV11-2 to TRBJ2-1; D call uncertain. V lost 5 bases and J lost 10, with 12 bases in between. The CDR3 spans 12 residues. Germline V lookup: CDR1 SGHAT, CDR2 FQNNGV. CDR3 sequence reads: CASSPQKREQFF. As DNA, the CDR3 is TGTGCCAGCAGCCCGCAGAAACGGGAGCAGTTCTTC. Full variable domain (remainder filled in from reference TRBV11-2 and TRBJ2-1): EAGVAQSPRYKIIEKRQSVAFWCNPISGHATLYWYQQILGQGPKLLIQFQNNGVVDDSQLPKDRFSAERLKGVDSTLKIQPAKLEDSAVYLCASSPQKREQFFGPGTRLTVL.

This chain links TRBV27 with TRBJ1-4; D is possibly TRBD1 (6 bases). Germline V gene sequence: CDR1 MNHEY, CDR2 SMNVEV (reference sequence). Between the trimmed V and J ends, which lost 6 bases and 6 bases, there was a span of 17 bases. The CDR3 has 15 residues. The DNA for the CDR3 is TGTGCCAGCAGGGGGGCCAGCTCTATATATGAAAAACTGTTTTTT. It translates to CASRGASSIYEKLFF.

This rearrangement joins TRBV5-1 to TRBJ2-7; the match to TRBD1 covers 8 bases. Germline V CDR1 and CDR2: SGHRS, YFSETQ. The trim removed 5 bases at V and 5 bases at J, leaving 12 bases unmatched. This CDR3 spans 15 amino acids. The DNA for the CDR3 is TGCGCCAGCAGTACCACCCCAGGGGGCATCAACGAGCAGTACTTC. Encoded protein: CASSTTPGGINEQYF.

CDR3 sequence (DNA): TGTGCCAGCAGGGAGACAGGCCAAAACTATGGCTACACCTTC. It encodes CASRETGQNYGYTF. The chain carries TRBV6-5 and TRBJ1-2; tentative D call: TRBD1 (6 bases). This CDR3 has 14 residues. The germline gives CDR1 MNHEY, CDR2 SVGAGI. Trimming took off 6 bases at V and 2 bases at J, with 13 bases between the two ends.

This clone was detected a few times. The V and J genes are TRBV5-1 and TRBJ1-4, with a tentative D call TRBD1 (5 bases). Trimming pared 4 bases from V and 6 bases from J, leaving 16 bases between. This CDR3 region has 15 residues. Germline loops: CDR1 SGHRS, CDR2 YFSETQ. In DNA, the CDR3 is TGCGCCAGCAGCCCTCGAAGGGGTTCTTATGAAAAACTGTTTTTT. Protein product: CASSPRRGSYEKLFF.

The V call is TRBV25-1, the J call TRBJ1-2, with 12 bases identical to TRBD1. This CDR3 is 15 amino acids long. With 1 base clipped from V and 6 bases from J, the junction kept 3 bases outside the gene matches. Per germline, CDR1 MGHDK and CDR2 SYGVNS. The CDR3 DNA reads as TGTGCCAGCAGTGAATCTGGGACAGGGGGCAATGGCTACACCTTC. It translates to CASSESGTGGNGYTF.

The rearrangement links TRBV25-1 to TRBJ2-6, with 7 nucleotides matching TRBD1. CDR1 is MGHDK and CDR2 is SYGVNS in the germline V gene. After removal of 0 bases from V and 0 bases from J, the junction contained 5 bases not matched to a gene. CDR3 size: 18 residues. The CDR3: CASSEYRDRLSGANVLTF. In DNA form, the CDR3 reads TGTGCCAGCAGTGAATATCGGGACAGACTCTCTGGGGCCAACGTCCTGACTTTC.